This T cell receptor beta chain originates from a study of Ad26.COV2.S vaccination and SARS-CoV-2 variants. Background on the study: Each vaccinee took Ad26.COV2.S intramuscularly, once or twice 56 days apart.

This CDR3 is built from 15 residues. The junction had 12 bases not matched to a gene; V was cut back by 5 bases and J by 7 bases. CDR1 is SGHAT and CDR2 is FQNNGV in the germline V gene. Specified treatment: 15 to 20 received Ad26.COV2.S at low or high dose, single or two shots; several received placebo; per-sample allocation not given. Day 63 after the first vaccine or placebo injection was the time point for sampling. TCRdb's copy holds only in-frame clones and misses some; the assay was immunoSEQ multiplex PCR. The sample shows 300,000 to 400,000 clones, around 86% of them seen only once. This TCR was recovered from a person between 18 and 65 years old who received the Ad26.COV2.S COVID-19 vaccine or a placebo. This chain uses TRBV11-2 with TRBJ1-2, with 8 nucleotides matching TRBD1. The source material was peripheral blood, sampled in a trial of Ad26.COV2.S vaccine versus placebo. The CDR3 sequence is CASSRFQGARGGYTF. Here the CDR3 DNA reads TGTGCCAGCAGCCGTTTTCAGGGGGCGCGGGGTGGCTACACCTTC.